These 19 T cell receptor beta chains were all obtained from the same sample, sequenced in a study of CD8 T cells in Susac syndrome. RNA, at about 0.45 to 1 ug, was reverse transcribed with random hexamers. TCRdb ran MiXCR on the immunoSEQ multiplex PCR reads and lists one entry per CDR3 protein. The table shows more than 100,000 distinct CDR3 sequences, with 80% occurring only once. Material: CD8+ T cells from PBMCs. Source of these receptors: a human donor with multiple sclerosis.

The chain links TRBV20-1 to TRBJ1-1; tentative D call: TRBD1 (6 bases). The CDR3 sequence is 14 residues long. Trimming left V 3 bases short and J 5 bases short, with 16 bases between. Germline loops: CDR1 DFQATT, CDR2 SNEGSKA (reference sequence). The CDR3 here is CSASRQGRGTEAFF. CDR3 sequence (DNA): TGCAGTGCTAGTAGGCAGGGGAGGGGAACTGAAGCTTTCTTT.

The chain carries TRBV7-6 and TRBJ2-7; a possible D gene is TRBD2 (7 bases). The length of the CDR3 is 15 residues. CDR1 SGHVS and CDR2 FNYEAQ come from the germline V gene. V was cut by 5 bases and J by 4 bases, with 18 bases left in between. CDR3 sequence: CASSQGRGGRYEQYF. DNA for the CDR3: TGTGCCAGCAGCCAAGGGAGGGGGGGGAGGTACGAGCAGTACTTC. Variable domain in full (rest from reference TRBV7-6 and TRBJ2-7): GAGVSQSPRYKVTKRGQDVALRCDPISGHVSLYWYRQALGQGPEFLTYFNYEAQQDKSGLPNDRFSAERPEGSISTLTIQRTEQRDSAMYRCASSQGRGGRYEQYFGPGTRLTVT.

This clonotype was seen a few times. V is TRBV6-1 and J is TRBJ2-1, with D perhaps matching TRBD1 (6 bases). Germline-derived CDR1 and CDR2 are MNHNS and SASEGT. This CDR3 region has 12 residues. Deletions cut 8 bases from V and 5 bases from J, with 10 bases between. DNA for the CDR3: TGTGCCAGCGGGGGCCTAAACAATGAGCAGTTCTTC. This gives the protein CASGGLNNEQFF.

The V and J genes are TRBV11-2 and TRBJ2-1; TRBD1 is a possible D gene (6 bases). The CDR3 has 14 residues. CDR1 and CDR2 (germline): SGHAT, FQNNGV. V lost 10 bases, J lost 8 bases, and 21 bases lay in between. CDR3 sequence (DNA): TGTGCCACCTCCTTCGGGCTCAGGGGCCATGAGCAGTTCTTC. Protein sequence: CATSFGLRGHEQFF. Full variable domain (missing parts from reference TRBV11-2 and TRBJ2-1): EAGVAQSPRYKIIEKRQSVAFWCNPISGHATLYWYQQILGQGPKLLIQFQNNGVVDDSQLPKDRFSAERLKGVDSTLKIQPAKLEDSAVYLCATSFGLRGHEQFFGPGTRLTVL.

This clonotype was observed a handful of times. The chain uses TRBV15 and TRBJ2-7; possibly TRBD2 for D (6 bases). Germline V gives CDR1 LNHNV, CDR2 YYDKDF (reference sequence). CDR3 length equals 13 residues. The V gene lost 3 bases and the J gene lost 3 bases, with 9 bases spanning the gap. CDR3 loop: CATSRRGFYEQYF. In DNA, the CDR3 is TGTGCCACCAGCAGGCGGGGATTCTACGAGCAGTACTTC.

The CDR3 nucleotides read TGTGCCAGCAGCTTGGGCCTTACCTACGAGCAGTACGTC. Translating gives CASSLGLTYEQYV. The gene calls are TRBV5-6 and TRBJ2-7; D remains unclear. The V gene's germline CDR1 is SGHDT and CDR2 YYEEEE. The CDR3 runs to 13 residues. V shed 0 bases and J shed 2 bases, with 6 bases lying between them.

The chain is built from TRBV7-8 and TRBJ1-1; D possibly corresponds to TRBD1 (5 bases). The V end lost 5 bases, the J end lost 4 bases, and 17 bases lay between the germline ends. The length of the CDR3 is 15 residues. Germline V gives CDR1 SGHVS, CDR2 FQNEAQ. CDR3 DNA: TGTGCCAGCAGCCCCACACAACGGGGGACCACTGAAGCTTTCTTT. Encoded protein: CASSPTQRGTTEAFF.

The chain is built from TRBV28 and TRBJ1-2; D unclear. Germline CDR1 and CDR2: MDHEN and SYDVKM. V dropped 7 bases and J dropped 6 bases, with 15 bases sitting between them. CDR3 length: 13 residues. This CDR3 reads CASTGLDKHGYTF. The DNA for the CDR3 is TGTGCCAGCACCGGCCTAGACAAACATGGCTACACCTTC.

This clonotype was seen a handful of times. The chain has TRBV11-3 and TRBJ2-2, with 8 bases lining up with TRBD1. This CDR3 has 17 amino acids. J was trimmed by 3 bases and V by 0 bases; bases with no gene match: 6. The germline V gene encodes CDR1 SGHNT and CDR2 YENEEA. CDR3 in amino acids: CASSLDVRGLYTGELFF. CDR3 in DNA: TGTGCCAGCAGCTTAGATGTCAGGGGGCTCTACACCGGGGAGCTGTTTTTT.

The CDR3 region is CATSGSLAGGPMDYEQYV. In DNA form, the CDR3 reads TGTGCCACCAGTGGCTCACTAGCGGGAGGGCCTATGGACTACGAGCAGTACGTC. V is TRBV24-1 and J is TRBJ2-7, with TRBD2 matching over 13 bases. Germline CDR1 KGHDR, CDR2 SFDVKD. CDR3 length: 18 amino acids. Trimming removed 5 bases from V and 3 bases from J; junction bases left unmatched: 12.

This chain uses TRBV7-9 with TRBJ2-3; D is perhaps TRBD1 or TRBD2 (5 bases each). Per the germline V gene, CDR1 is SEHNR and CDR2 is FQNEAQ (reference sequence). This CDR3 has 17 amino acids. The V end was cut by 0 bases, the J end by 3 bases, with 16 bases between. The CDR3 spells CASSLAGEAESTDTQYF. The CDR3 DNA sequence: TGTGCCAGCAGCTTAGCGGGGGAAGCGGAGTCTACAGATACGCAGTATTTT.

J is TRBJ2-7 and V is TRBV3-1, with D perhaps TRBD2 (5 bases). CDR1 and CDR2 (germline): LGHDT, YNNKEL (reference sequence). The ends were cut back, 4 bases at V and 5 bases at J, with 9 bases in the middle. The length of the CDR3 is 12 residues. This CDR3 is CASSPREHEQYF. The CDR3 DNA follows: TGTGCCAGCAGCCCGAGGGAACACGAGCAGTACTTC.

The chain carries TRBV5-1 and TRBJ2-4; D unclear. CDR1 and CDR2 (germline): SGHRS, YFSETQ. Trimming took off 0 bases at V and 3 bases at J, with 7 bases between the two ends. CDR3 size: 14 residues. As DNA, the CDR3 is TGCGCCAGCAGCTTGGTCGACGACAAAAACATTCAGTACTTC. Its translation: CASSLVDDKNIQYF.

The chain is built from TRBV14 and TRBJ1-2, with no clear D. Germline-derived CDR1 and CDR2 are SGHDN and FVKESK. The CDR3 is 15 amino acids. Trimming stripped 4 bases from V and 7 bases from J, with 19 bases between. CDR3 in amino acids: CASSPPGGRSAGYTF. Written as DNA, the CDR3 is TGTGCCAGCAGCCCCCCTGGAGGGCGTAGTGCTGGCTACACCTTC.

The chain employs TRBV19 and TRBJ1-5, with TRBD1 identical over 10 bases. The V and J ends lost 6 bases and 4 bases, in that order; junction bases with no gene match: 6. CDR1 is LNHDA and CDR2 is SQIVND in the germline V gene (reference sequence). This CDR3 has 15 residues. This CDR3 is CASSPPGQGNQPQHF. CDR3 nucleotide sequence: TGTGCCAGTAGCCCGCCGGGACAGGGGAATCAGCCCCAGCATTTT.

V is TRBV28 and J is TRBJ1-5, with D hard to call. The CDR3 totals 14 residues. The V and J ends lost 3 bases and 4 bases respectively, with 10 bases between them. Looked up from germline, CDR1 is MDHEN and CDR2 is SYDVKM. The CDR3 here is CASSLRPYNQPQHF. The CDR3 DNA is TGTGCCAGCAGTTTGAGGCCATATAATCAGCCCCAGCATTTT.

The rearrangement links TRBV27 to TRBJ1-1; no definite D call. The CDR3 sequence is 14 residues long. The V gene's germline CDR1 is MNHEY and CDR2 SMNVEV (reference sequence). V shed 4 bases and J shed 3 bases, with 12 bases lying between them. Written as DNA, the CDR3 is TGTGCCAGCAGTTCCCCGGCGGAGGACACTGAAGCTTTCTTT. Translating it yields CASSSPAEDTEAFF.

This sequence joins TRBV19 and TRBJ1-2; D is uncertain. Germline lookup yields CDR1 LNHDA and CDR2 SQIVND (reference sequence). The CDR3 has 13 amino acids. V lost 5 bases and J 8 bases, leaving 15 bases between the germline ends. CDR3 DNA sequence: TGTGCCAGTAGTTGGTCCCCCTATCAAGGCTACACCTTC. Its translation: CASSWSPYQGYTF.

The rearrangement links TRBV3-1 to TRBJ1-5; D ambiguous. V lost 0 bases, J lost 3 bases, and 12 bases lay in between. This CDR3 contains 16 residues. CDR1 and CDR2 from the germline V gene are LGHDT and YNNKEL (reference sequence). The CDR3: CASSQDPAGYNQPQHF. The DNA for the CDR3 is TGTGCCAGCAGCCAAGATCCCGCCGGTTACAATCAGCCCCAGCATTTT.